This T cell receptor beta chain derives from a study of CD8 T cells in ankylosing spondylitis. General study points: What appeared characteristic of ankylosing spondylitis blood was a TCR beta motif of 7 or 8 highly homologous variants. Matched ankylosing spondylitis synovial fluid reportedly contained a significantly enriched population of disease-linked clones. Relatively rare in peripheral blood, disease-linked clones were also CD8+.

Trimming took off 0 bases at V and 0 bases at J, with 13 bases between the two ends. The CDR3 runs to 16 residues. Germline V gene data show CDR1 as DFQATT and CDR2 as SNEGSKA (reference sequence). This clonotype has at least ten counts. Its target is unknown. A quantitative 5'-RACE method, one with molecular barcodes, was used to make TCR beta libraries. One entry per CDR3 protein, called by TCRdb with MiXCR from the 5' RACE reads. The table lists 500,000 to 650,000 distinct CDR3 sequences, about 5.2% of them singletons. V and J are TRBV20-1 and TRBJ2-3; D is unclear. The TCR comes from a male donor with ankylosing spondylitis. The specimen sequenced was blood, either unsorted or a sorted T cell fraction (not recorded which). This CDR3 is CSARDAKGSSTDTQYF. The CDR3 nucleotides read TGCAGTGCTAGAGATGCGAAAGGCAGCAGCACAGATACGCAGTATTTT.